This TCR beta chain was profiled in a study of T-cell reconstitution after alpha-beta-depleted transplantation in children. The TCRbeta library incorporated unique molecular identifiers. TCRdb reprocessed the PCR reads via MiXCR and lists one record per CDR3 protein. The sample carries roughly 400,000 distinct CDR3 sequences, around 20% recorded once. This clonotype was observed at least ten times. With 2 bases clipped from V and 4 bases from J, the junction kept 8 bases outside the gene matches. The CDR3 contains 17 residues. Per the germline V gene, CDR1 is MGHDK and CDR2 is SYGVNS. Sequences were derived from PBMCs from the stem cell graft donor, sampled from the stem cell graft. The chain has TRBV25-1 and TRBJ2-3; 11 bases line up with TRBD2. This sequence was found in a human donor who donated a stem cell graft to a child with acute myeloid leukemia. CDR3 region: CASSEGPSGRRADTQYF. CDR3 sequence (DNA): TGTGCCAGCAGTGAAGGACCTAGCGGGAGGAGGGCAGATACGCAGTATTTT.